This T cell receptor (beta chain) emerged from a study of T cells in Graves' hyperthyroidism and ophthalmopathy. Study-level background: Peripheral blood was acquired at first diagnosis, ahead of any therapy whatsoever.

Orbital computed tomography, thyroid ultrasound, serum thyroxine and TRAb, and clinical symptoms together informed the diagnoses. This sample holds PBMCs from under 11 ml fresh peripheral blood. Study-level results: Most expanded thyroid clonotypes above 0.001 also appeared in blood.

Concerning this clonotype: Antigen: not known.

The germline V gene encodes CDR1 SEHNR and CDR2 FQNEAQ (reference sequence). This CDR3 contains 16 residues. V was clipped by 4 bases and J by 2 bases; unmatched bases: 7. Researchers amplified the TCR beta CDR3 regions from RNA transcripts. Primed by the HTBI set, a first-round RT-PCR was run on the TCR CDR3. TCRdb independently ran MiXCR on the multiplex PCR reads; one entry per CDR3 protein. The sample has some 50,000 distinct CDR3 sequences, 48% seen once. The V gene is TRBV7-9, the J gene TRBJ2-3, with 9 nucleotides matching TRBD2. The receptor was isolated from a woman in her 50s with Graves' ophthalmopathy. Material: blood. Written as DNA, the CDR3 is TGTGCCAGCAGCTGGCGACTAGCGGAGACCACAGATACGCAGTATTTT. This translates into CASSWRLAETTDTQYF. Combining the CDR3 with reference TRBV7-9 and TRBJ2-3 gives the whole variable domain DTGVSQNPRHKITKRGQNVTFRCDPISEHNRLYWYRQTLGQGPEFLTYFQNEAQLEKSRLLSDRFSAERPKGSFSTLEIQRTEQGDSAMYLCASSWRLAETTDTQYFGPGTRLTVL.